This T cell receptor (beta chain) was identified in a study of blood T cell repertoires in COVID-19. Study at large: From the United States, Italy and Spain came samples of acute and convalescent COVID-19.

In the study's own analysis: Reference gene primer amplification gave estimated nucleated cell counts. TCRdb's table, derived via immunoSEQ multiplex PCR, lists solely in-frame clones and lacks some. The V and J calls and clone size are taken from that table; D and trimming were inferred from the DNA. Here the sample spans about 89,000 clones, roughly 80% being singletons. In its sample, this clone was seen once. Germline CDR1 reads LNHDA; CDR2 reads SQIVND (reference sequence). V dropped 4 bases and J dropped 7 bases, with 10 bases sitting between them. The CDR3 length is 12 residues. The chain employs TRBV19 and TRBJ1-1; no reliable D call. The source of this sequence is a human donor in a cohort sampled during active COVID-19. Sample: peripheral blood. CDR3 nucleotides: TGTGCCAGTAGTACACTCCCTGGTGAAGCTTTCTTT. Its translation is CASSTLPGEAFF.